This is a list of T cell receptor beta chains from one sample in a study of CD8 T cells in Susac syndrome. TCRdb reprocessed the immunoSEQ multiplex PCR reads via MiXCR and lists one record per CDR3 protein. The table includes some 300,000 distinct CDR3 sequences, around 85% detected once. The sequenced sample was CD8+ T cells from PBMCs. The receptors derive from a human donor with multiple sclerosis. Both conserved end residues are part of each CDR3. The D gene is left open where the match is weak. Expanded clones are given a class, and other clones once, few, many or no size at all.

V: TRBV9
D: NA
size: NA
J: TRBJ2-7
CDR3: CASTPGTANGVYEQYF
DNA: TGTGCCTCCACCCCCGGGACGGCCAACGGGGTTTACGAGCAGTACTTC

V: TRBV6-1
D: NA
size: NA
J: TRBJ2-7
CDR3: CASSPRDLGFSYEQYF
DNA: TGTGCCAGCAGCCCAAGGGACCTAGGTTTCTCCTACGAGCAGTACTTC

V: TRBV15
D: TRBD2
size: NA
J: TRBJ2-7
CDR3: CATSRGGTSGKYEQYF
DNA: TGTGCCACCAGCAGAGGTGGGACTAGCGGGAAGTACGAGCAGTACTTC

V: TRBV3-1
D: NA
size: NA
J: TRBJ2-1
CDR3: CASSHWGPSSYNEQFF
DNA: TGTGCCAGCAGCCACTGGGGACCTAGCTCCTACAATGAGCAGTTCTTC

V: TRBV28
D: NA
size: NA
J: TRBJ1-5
CDR3: CASRPRTSQPQHF
DNA: TGTGCCAGCCGTCCCCGGACGTCGCAGCCCCAGCATTTT

V: TRBV18
D: NA
size: NA
J: TRBJ1-1
CDR3: CASSPGPANTEAFF
DNA: TGTGCCAGCTCACCGGGACCCGCGAACACTGAAGCTTTCTTT

V: TRBV3-1
D: NA
size: NA
J: TRBJ1-1
CDR3: CASSSGTAVEAFF
DNA: TGTGCCAGCAGCTCCGGGACCGCCGTCGAAGCTTTCTTT

V: TRBV24-1
D: TRBD1
size: NA
J: TRBJ1-5
CDR3: CATSDPTGGQPQHF
DNA: TGTGCCACCAGTGACCCGACAGGGGGTCAGCCCCAGCATTTT

V: TRBV20-1
D: TRBD1
size: NA
J: TRBJ1-1
CDR3: CSAREGQGIPITEAFF
DNA: TGCAGTGCCAGGGAGGGACAGGGGATCCCTATCACTGAAGCTTTCTTT

V: TRBV15
D: NA
size: NA
J: TRBJ1-5
CDR3: CATSRDGENQPQHF
DNA: TGTGCCACCAGCAGAGATGGGGAGAATCAGCCCCAGCATTTT

V: TRBV7-9
D: NA
size: NA
J: TRBJ1-5
CDR3: CASSLGPSGGGNQPQHF
DNA: TGTGCCAGCAGCTTGGGGCCGTCGGGGGGCGGCAATCAGCCCCAGCATTTT

V: TRBV5-4
D: TRBD2
size: NA
J: TRBJ2-7
CDR3: CASSGRTSGRSSYEQYF
DNA: TGTGCCAGCAGCGGGAGGACTAGCGGGAGGAGCTCCTACGAGCAGTACTTC

V: TRBV7-9
D: TRBD1
size: NA
J: TRBJ1-2
CDR3: CASSSEDRGWYGYTF
DNA: TGTGCCAGCAGCTCGGAGGACAGGGGTTGGTATGGCTACACCTTC

V: TRBV2
D: TRBD2
size: NA
J: TRBJ2-1
CDR3: CASRNSGSSYNEQFF
DNA: TGTGCCAGCAGAAATAGCGGGAGCTCCTACAATGAGCAGTTCTTC

V: TRBV4-3
D: TRBD1
size: once
J: TRBJ1-2
CDR3: CASSQDVDRIEVVNYGYTF
DNA: TGCGCCAGCAGCCAAGATGTGGACAGGATTGAGGTTGTGAACTATGGCTACACCTTC

V: TRBV27
D: NA
size: NA
J: TRBJ2-7
CDR3: CASSFGGVYEQYF
DNA: TGTGCCAGCAGTTTCGGCGGAGTTTACGAGCAGTACTTC

V: TRBV29-1
D: TRBD1
size: NA
J: TRBJ2-1
CDR3: CSGVGQGPHLF
DNA: TGCAGCGGGGTGGGACAGGGTCCACATTTGTTC

V: TRBV6-2/TRBV6-3
D: NA
size: NA
J: TRBJ2-3
CDR3: CASSYRRTALGPTDTQYF
DNA: TGTGCCAGCAGCTACCGGAGGACAGCCTTAGGACCCACAGATACGCAGTATTTT

V: TRBV9
D: NA
size: NA
J: TRBJ2-7
CDR3: CASSPEGVAASYEQCF
DNA: TGTGCCAGCTCCCCAGAGGGGGTAGCGGCCTCCTACGAGCAGTGCTTC

V: TRBV7-2
D: NA
size: NA
J: TRBJ2-7
CDR3: CASSLTPMNEQYF
DNA: TGTGCCAGCAGCTTAACCCCCATGAACGAGCAGTACTTC

V: TRBV20-1
D: TRBD1
size: NA
J: TRBJ2-1
CDR3: CSAKDRGLHNEQFF
DNA: TGCAGTGCTAAGGACAGGGGGCTCCACAATGAGCAGTTCTTC

V: TRBV4-3
D: NA
size: NA
J: TRBJ2-7
CDR3: CASSQGRGLNPYEQYF
DNA: TGCGCCAGCAGCCAAGGGAGGGGACTCAACCCTTACGAGCAGTACTTC

V: TRBV2
D: TRBD1
size: NA
J: TRBJ2-7
CDR3: CASRGDREFSYEQYF
DNA: TGTGCCAGCAGGGGGGACAGGGAGTTCTCCTACGAGCAGTACTTC

V: TRBV28
D: TRBD2
size: NA
J: TRBJ2-7
CDR3: CASSLWASGSYEQYF
DNA: TGTGCCAGCAGTTTATGGGCTAGCGGCTCCTACGAGCAGTACTTC

V: TRBV28
D: TRBD1
size: once
J: TRBJ1-1
CDR3: CASSFLLGQGTEAFF
DNA: TGTGCCAGCAGTTTTTTATTGGGACAGGGGACTGAAGCTTTCTTT

V: TRBV7-2
D: NA
size: NA
J: TRBJ1-4
CDR3: CASSLGAEPAFTNEKLFF
DNA: TGTGCCAGCAGCTTAGGGGCAGAACCCGCCTTCACTAATGAAAAACTGTTTTTT

V: TRBV5-1
D: NA
size: NA
J: TRBJ1-5
CDR3: CASSASGGSNQPQHF
DNA: TGCGCCAGCAGCGCCTCCGGGGGAAGCAATCAGCCCCAGCATTTT

V: TRBV29-1
D: TRBD2
size: NA
J: TRBJ2-6
CDR3: CSVESWEGYGANVLTF
DNA: TGCAGCGTTGAATCCTGGGAGGGCTACGGGGCCAACGTCCTGACTTTC

V: TRBV20-1
D: TRBD2
size: NA
J: TRBJ2-7
CDR3: CSARDRPGLAGGPLSYEQYF
DNA: TGCAGTGCTAGAGATCGGCCGGGACTAGCGGGAGGGCCCCTCTCCTACGAGCAGTACTTC

V: TRBV10-3
D: NA
size: NA
J: TRBJ2-1
CDR3: CAISDQLSNEQFF
DNA: TGTGCCATCAGCGATCAACTCTCTAATGAGCAGTTCTTC

V: TRBV29-1
D: NA
size: NA
J: TRBJ2-6
CDR3: CSVGDSGANVLTF
DNA: TGCAGCGTAGGGGACTCTGGGGCCAACGTCCTGACTTTC

V: TRBV5-4
D: NA
size: NA
J: TRBJ2-2
CDR3: CASSLDTPLVGELFF
DNA: TGTGCCAGCAGCTTGGATACCCCCCTTGTCGGGGAGCTGTTTTTT

V: TRBV27
D: TRBD1
size: NA
J: TRBJ2-7
CDR3: CASSLWTGKDEQYF
DNA: TGTGCCAGCAGTTTGTGGACAGGGAAAGACGAGCAGTACTTC

V: TRBV28
D: NA
size: NA
J: TRBJ1-1
CDR3: CASSWGARTEAFF
DNA: TGTGCCAGCAGTTGGGGGGCCCGCACTGAAGCTTTCTTT

V: TRBV12-3/TRBV12-4
D: NA
size: few
J: TRBJ2-1
CDR3: CASSLSASSYNEQFF
DNA: TGTGCCAGCAGTTTGAGCGCGAGCTCCTACAATGAGCAGTTCTTC

V: TRBV27
D: NA
size: NA
J: TRBJ2-7
CDR3: CASSLGLGSQGEQYF
DNA: TGTGCCAGCAGTTTAGGGCTAGGTTCGCAGGGCGAGCAGTACTTC

V: TRBV2
D: TRBD1
size: NA
J: TRBJ2-5
CDR3: CASSDPSTGLGKEETQYF
DNA: TGTGCCAGCAGTGACCCCTCGACAGGGCTAGGCAAGGAAGAGACCCAGTACTTC

V: TRBV7-2
D: NA
size: once
J: TRBJ1-1
CDR3: CASSLVRVTNTEAFF
DNA: TGTGCCAGCAGCTTAGTAAGGGTAACGAACACTGAAGCTTTCTTT

V: TRBV28
D: TRBD1
size: NA
J: TRBJ1-1
CDR3: CASSLGTGVPSAEAFF
DNA: TGTGCCAGCAGTTTGGGGACAGGGGTTCCCTCGGCTGAAGCTTTCTTT

V: TRBV30
D: NA
size: NA
J: TRBJ1-5
CDR3: CARRGLWTHVGFDESGNQPQHF
DNA: TGTGCCCGGCGGGGGCTTTGGACTCATGTAGGTTTTGATGAGTCGGGCAATCAGCCCCAGCATTTT

V: TRBV5-1
D: TRBD2
size: NA
J: TRBJ2-1
CDR3: CASSLDPSGRLYNEQFF
DNA: TGCGCCAGCAGCTTGGATCCTAGCGGGAGGCTTTACAATGAGCAGTTCTTC

V: TRBV28
D: NA
size: NA
J: TRBJ1-1
CDR3: CASSLSPGGNTEAFF
DNA: TGTGCCAGCAGTTTATCGCCTGGGGGAAACACTGAAGCTTTCTTT

V: TRBV7-2
D: TRBD1
size: NA
J: TRBJ2-2
CDR3: CASSLLPGQGNGELFF
DNA: TGTGCCAGCAGCTTATTGCCAGGACAGGGTAACGGGGAGCTGTTTTTT

V: TRBV14
D: TRBD2
size: NA
J: TRBJ2-5
CDR3: CASSRTSRYQETQYF
DNA: TGTGCCAGCAGCCGGACTAGCCGATACCAAGAGACCCAGTACTTC

V: TRBV20-1
D: NA
size: NA
J: TRBJ1-1
CDR3: CSARVFDIGNTEAFF
DNA: TGCAGTGCTAGAGTTTTCGACATCGGGAACACTGAAGCTTTCTTT

V: TRBV6-5
D: TRBD2
size: NA
J: TRBJ2-7
CDR3: CASSYSFELAGGGEQYF
DNA: TGTGCCAGCAGTTACTCGTTTGAACTAGCGGGAGGAGGTGAGCAGTACTTC

V: TRBV12-3/TRBV12-4
D: TRBD1
size: once
J: TRBJ2-2
CDR3: CASIPRQGKAGELFF
DNA: TGTGCCAGCATTCCCAGACAGGGGAAGGCCGGGGAGCTGTTTTTT

V: TRBV5-4
D: NA
size: few
J: TRBJ2-5
CDR3: CASSLELKETQYF
DNA: TGTGCCAGCAGCTTAGAATTGAAAGAGACCCAGTACTTC

V: TRBV28
D: NA
size: NA
J: TRBJ1-1
CDR3: CASSFGHSNTEAFF
DNA: TGTGCCAGCAGTTTTGGACACTCTAACACTGAAGCTTTCTTT

V: TRBV19
D: TRBD1
size: NA
J: TRBJ2-1
CDR3: CASSSEWGQGASNEQFF
DNA: TGTGCCAGTAGTTCCGAATGGGGACAGGGGGCGTCCAATGAGCAGTTCTTC

V: TRBV9
D: TRBD2
size: NA
J: TRBJ2-7
CDR3: CASSISGLADLYEQYF
DNA: TGTGCCAGCAGCATCTCGGGACTAGCGGACCTCTACGAGCAGTACTTC

V: TRBV27
D: NA
size: NA
J: TRBJ1-2
CDR3: CASSLSAGVVGYTF
DNA: TGTGCCAGCAGTTTATCGGCAGGAGTTGTCGGCTACACCTTC

V: TRBV5-6
D: NA
size: NA
J: TRBJ2-7
CDR3: CASSFRGFYEQYF
DNA: TGTGCCAGCAGCTTCAGGGGCTTCTACGAGCAGTACTTC

V: TRBV6-5
D: TRBD2
size: NA
J: TRBJ2-1
CDR3: CASSQLSGGGDEQFF
DNA: TGTGCCAGCAGTCAACTTAGCGGGGGAGGGGATGAGCAGTTCTTC

V: TRBV5-4
D: NA
size: NA
J: TRBJ2-1
CDR3: CASSLGWGRTNEQFF
DNA: TGTGCCAGCAGCTTGGGTTGGGGTAGAACCAATGAGCAGTTCTTC

V: TRBV11-2
D: NA
size: once
J: TRBJ2-7
CDR3: CASSLGFVAPSYEQYF
DNA: TGTGCCAGCAGCTTAGGGTTCGTAGCGCCTTCCTACGAGCAGTACTTC

V: TRBV27
D: TRBD2
size: NA
J: TRBJ2-2
CDR3: CASLAGGKNTGELFF
DNA: TGTGCCAGCCTAGCGGGAGGGAAGAACACCGGGGAGCTGTTTTTT